These 6 T cell receptor beta chains came from one sample sequenced in a study of blood T cell repertoires in COVID-19. The protocol was immunoSEQ multiplex PCR, while the TCRdb copy is restricted to in-frame clones and leaves out a portion. The profile shows some 150,000 clones, roughly 80% of them singletons. The sample taken for sequencing was PBMCs or T cells enriched from blood (not recorded which). These receptors originate from a man between 45 and 60 years old who had recovered from COVID-19.

This chain connects TRBV9 to TRBJ2-5; D might be TRBD1 (5 bases). V lost 1 base, J lost 5 bases, and 21 bases lay in between. The CDR3 has 17 residues. Germline V gene lookup returns CDR1 SGDLS and CDR2 YYNGEE. The CDR3 here is CASSVSNTRYSGETQYF. The DNA of the CDR3 is TGTGCCAGCAGCGTATCGAATACACGCTACTCAGGGGAGACCCAGTACTTC.

This clone has only a few counts. The chain employs TRBV30 and TRBJ2-2, with 11 bases fitting TRBD2. The germline V gene has CDR1 GTSNPN and CDR2 SVGIG (reference sequence). The CDR3 covers 14 residues. V shed 0 bases, J shed 6 bases, and the junction held 0 bases outside the gene matches. CDR3 in amino acids: CAWSVTSGAGELFF. For the CDR3, the DNA is TGTGCCTGGAGTGTGACTAGCGGGGCCGGGGAGCTGTTTTTT.

This chain's CDR3 is CASSPSSGANVLTF. CDR3 nucleotides: TGTGCCAGCTCACCTTCATCTGGGGCCAACGTCCTGACTTTC. This sequence joins TRBV18 and TRBJ2-6; D ambiguous. The CDR3 length is 14 residues. Germline V gene lookup returns CDR1 KGHSH and CDR2 LQKENI. With 3 bases removed from V and 1 base from J, the gap between germline ends came to 4 bases.

V and J are TRBV11-3 and TRBJ2-2; 16 nucleotides line up with TRBD2. The CDR3 is made up of 17 amino acids. Germline V gene sequence: CDR1 SGHNT, CDR2 YENEEA. V shed 7 bases and J 3 bases; nucleotides not matched to a gene: 5. The CDR3 loop reads CASMGTSGGVYTGELFF. DNA of the CDR3: TGTGCCAGCATGGGGACTAGCGGGGGGGTGTACACCGGGGAGCTGTTTTTT.

This clone was counted only a few times. This sequence joins TRBV28 and TRBJ1-4; D call uncertain. The CDR3 is 14 residues long. Germline loops: CDR1 MDHEN, CDR2 SYDVKM. V gave up 6 bases and J gave up 8 bases, with 16 bases separating them. The CDR3 loop reads CASSPSSVREKLFF. The CDR3 coding sequence is TGTGCCAGCAGCCCATCCTCGGTACGGGAAAAACTGTTTTTT.

The chain employs TRBV10-3 and TRBJ1-1; D is possibly TRBD1 (5 bases). V lost 8 bases to trimming and J lost 4 bases, with 14 bases between them. There are 13 residues in the CDR3. Germline CDR1 reads ENHRY; CDR2 reads SYGVKD. CDR3 amino acids: CAILGARATEAFF. The CDR3 DNA sequence: TGTGCCATCCTCGGAGCCAGGGCCACTGAAGCTTTCTTT.